Listed here is a single T cell receptor (beta chain). This entry is derived from a study of cytomegalovirus exposure and HLA in healthy donors. V gave up 0 bases and J gave up 0 bases, with 9 bases separating them. CDR3 length: 15 residues. The V gene's germline CDR1 is MGHRA and CDR2 YSYEKL. TCRdb's copy holds only in-frame clones and misses some; the assay was immunoSEQ multiplex PCR. This sample has some 120,000 clones, with around nine tenths found just once. Sequencing input: PBMCs. The source of this sequence is a man between 25 and 39 years old in good health and CMV-seronegative. The genes are TRBV4-1 and TRBJ2-7, with D possibly TRBD2 on 6 matching bases. In DNA form, the CDR3 reads TGCGCCAGCAGCCAAGAGCTAGCGACCTCCTACGAGCAGTACTTC. It yields the protein CASSQELATSYEQYF.